The rows below give T cell receptor beta chains drawn from one sample of a study of high-grade serous ovarian cancer treatment subgroups. Generated by immunoSEQ multiplex PCR, the TCRdb table keeps only in-frame clones and is missing some. The sample holds 4,000 to 6,000 clones; 55% to 70% are singletons and the top ten take roughly 15%. What was sequenced was tumor tissue. The origin of the receptors is a human donor with high-grade serous ovarian cancer. Each CDR3 is given without its conserved first and last residue. Only some rows state a clone size, as once, few, many or a class for expanded clones.

TRBJ2-1,.,TRBV5-5,ASGPTAHEQF
TRBJ1-2,.,TRBV5-5,ASSFSRDGGYGYT
TRBJ1-4,.,TRBV27,ASRGWSTNEKLF
TRBJ2-1,.,TRBV19,ASSNDRAYEQF
TRBJ2-6,.,TRBV6-1,ASSDGGMSGANVLT
TRBJ2-1,.,TRBV4-2,ASSQGGATYNEQF
TRBJ2-3,few,TRBV7-9,ASSVSGQGSTDTQY
TRBJ2-2,.,TRBV5-4,ASSLRTGGELF
TRBJ1-5,.,TRBV19,ASSIGAGGSNQPQH
TRBJ2-5,.,TRBV2,APRGVKGQETQY
TRBJ2-3,.,TRBV2,ASSTRLTDTQY
TRBJ1-2,.,TRBV15,ATGRDRGNYGYT
TRBJ2-7,once,TRBV7-2,ASSPGASGDSYEQY
TRBJ1-1,.,TRBV6-1,ASSIGGETEEAF
TRBJ1-4,.,TRBV27,ASSLGQGESEKLF
TRBJ2-1,.,TRBV7-9,ASSLVPSEFYEQF
TRBJ1-2,.,TRBV14,ASSPERGQTYGYT
TRBJ2-4,.,TRBV14,ASSRGRGGGKNIQY
TRBJ2-1,once,TRBV9,ASSVLAGGLSSYNEQF
TRBJ2-3,once,TRBV5-1,ASSLVGASTDTQY
TRBJ1-1,few,TRBV7-9,ASSLWTGLGTEAF
TRBJ1-2,.,TRBV4-1,ASSLVGQGLNGYT
TRBJ1-1,few,TRBV30,AWSAGVKGTEAF
TRBJ1-6,once,TRBV6-1,ASRLPSYNSPLH
TRBJ2-2,.,TRBV19,ATPAWGRDTGELF
TRBJ1-5,once,TRBV2,ASRDVAGINQPQH
TRBJ2-4,.,TRBV19,ASNSVQNHKNIQY